The 8 T cell receptor beta chains below were found in one sample sequenced in a study of read filtering for tumor transcriptome and immune sequencing. The library was built from around 0.4 ug RNA with molecular barcoded adaptors for alpha/delta and beta/gamma chains. MiXCR, applied by TCRdb to the reads, yields one record per CDR3 protein. Of over 45,000 distinct CDR3 sequences in the sample, 20% to 25% were seen once. The source material was a population of CD138-negative cells sorted from bone marrow. These receptors were taken from a donor over 35 with multiple myeloma.

This clonotype has a count of ten or more. The V call is TRBV7-9, the J call TRBJ1-1; perhaps TRBD1 as D (6 bases). CDR1 and CDR2 (germline): SEHNR, FQNEAQ (reference sequence). This CDR3 has 17 residues. V lost 5 bases and J lost 1, with 20 bases in between. CDR3 sequence reads: CASSPAGRGSWNTEAFF. CDR3 coding DNA: TGTGCCAGCAGCCCGGCGGGCAGGGGCAGTTGGAACACTGAAGCTTTCTTT.

With respect to this clonotype: The junction differs from germline at one of its ends, possibly a read error. V and J are TRBV7-9 and TRBJ1-1; possible D gene TRBD1, 5 bases. This CDR3 has 14 residues. Germline V lookup: CDR1 SEHNR, CDR2 FQNEAQ (reference sequence). In DNA, the CDR3 is TGTGTCAGCAGTCAGACAGTTCTGAACACTGAAGCTTTCTTT. It codes for CVSSQTVLNTEAFF.

With respect to this clonotype: A much larger clone sits a single nucleotide away, making a read error possible. The V and J genes are TRBV29-1 and TRBJ2-3; 8 nucleotides align to TRBD2. The CDR3 length is 11 residues. Germline CDR1 SQVTM, CDR2 ANQGSEA. As DNA, the CDR3 is TGCAGCGCCGGGGGGGCGGATACGCGGTATTTT. It is translated as CSAGGADTRYF.

This clonotype was counted at least ten times. The CDR3 reads CSVEGLRTDTQYF. The CDR3 coding sequence is TGCAGCGTTGAGGGGTTGCGCACAGATACGCAGTATTTT. This chain uses TRBV29-1 with TRBJ2-3, with no clear D. The CDR3 sequence is 13 residues long. Germline CDR1 is SQVTM and CDR2 is ANQGSEA. The V and J ends lost 3 bases and 1 base respectively, with 8 bases between them.

The V and J genes are TRBV19 and TRBJ2-1, with 12 bases lining up with TRBD2. The ends lost 8 bases at V and 3 bases at J; junction bases unmatched: 8. CDR1 is LNHDA, CDR2 SQIVND, per germline (reference sequence). CDR3 length equals 16 residues. CDR3 nucleotides: TGTGCCAGTCGGGGCGGACTAGCGGGGATCTACAATGAGCAGTTCTTC. The encoded protein is CASRGGLAGIYNEQFF.

This clonotype has ten or more counts. The chain combines TRBV28 with TRBJ1-1; no firm D call. CDR1 MDHEN and CDR2 SYDVKM come from the germline V gene. The CDR3 totals 12 residues. Trimming stripped 10 bases from V and 0 bases from J, with 9 bases between. DNA for the CDR3: TGTGCCACTATTGGGATGAACACTGAAGCTTTCTTT. This translates into CATIGMNTEAFF. The complete variable domain, with remaining parts taken from reference TRBV28 and TRBJ1-1, reads DVKVTQSSRYLVKRTGEKVFLECVQDMDHENMFWYRQDPGLGLRLIYFSYDVKMKEKGDIPEGYSVSREKKERFSLILESASTNQTSMYLCATIGMNTEAFFGQGTRLTVV.

This clonotype was counted a few times. J is TRBJ2-7 and V is TRBV19; TRBD2 matches at 9 bases. CDR1 LNHDA and CDR2 SQIVND come from the germline V gene (reference sequence). The CDR3 totals 15 residues. The V gene end was trimmed by 3 bases and the J gene end by 5 bases; junction bases not matched to a gene: 8. The CDR3, as DNA: TGTGCCAGTAGTATGGTTTCTAGCGGGAAGAACGAGCAGTACTTC. Residues: CASSMVSSGKNEQYF.

This clonotype was picked up many times. V and J are TRBV11-2 and TRBJ2-2; 13 nucleotides align to TRBD2. The germline V gene encodes CDR1 SGHAT and CDR2 FQNNGV. Germline trimming cut 2 bases from V and 1 base from J; bases unmatched to any gene: 7. The CDR3 extends over 19 amino acids. CDR3 DNA sequence: TGTGCCAGCAGCTTATTGCTGGGACTAGCGGGGCTGAACACCGGGGAGCTGTTTTTT. Protein product: CASSLLLGLAGLNTGELFF.